This T cell receptor (beta chain) was profiled in a study of T cell repertoires in aging, cancer and after chemotherapy. In the study overall: Patients with glioblastoma brain tumors were sampled before and after temozolomide-based therapy.

The template was genomic DNA from peripheral blood, not RNA. Rearranged V-D-J TRB sequences were amplified with a mixed TRB-A/B primer pool. TCRdb re-called the multiplex PCR reads with MiXCR, one entry per CDR3 protein. The data contain about 900 distinct CDR3 sequences, 30% of them seen just once; the ten biggest clones take up 13% to 15%. As regards this clonotype: This sequence may be a read error, since a much larger clone differs from it by one base.

This CDR3 comprises 15 residues. The V gene lost 0 bases and the J gene lost 2 bases, with 10 bases spanning the gap. Germline loops: CDR1 MNHNS, CDR2 SASEGT. The J gene is TRBJ1-2, the V gene TRBV6-1; D not certain. This sequence originates from a human donor with a solid tumor. The material sequenced was blood. CDR3 nucleotide sequence: TGTGCCAGCAGTGAAGCTTTTGTCACCAACTATGGCTACACCTTC. Amino acid sequence: CASSEAFVTNYGYTF.